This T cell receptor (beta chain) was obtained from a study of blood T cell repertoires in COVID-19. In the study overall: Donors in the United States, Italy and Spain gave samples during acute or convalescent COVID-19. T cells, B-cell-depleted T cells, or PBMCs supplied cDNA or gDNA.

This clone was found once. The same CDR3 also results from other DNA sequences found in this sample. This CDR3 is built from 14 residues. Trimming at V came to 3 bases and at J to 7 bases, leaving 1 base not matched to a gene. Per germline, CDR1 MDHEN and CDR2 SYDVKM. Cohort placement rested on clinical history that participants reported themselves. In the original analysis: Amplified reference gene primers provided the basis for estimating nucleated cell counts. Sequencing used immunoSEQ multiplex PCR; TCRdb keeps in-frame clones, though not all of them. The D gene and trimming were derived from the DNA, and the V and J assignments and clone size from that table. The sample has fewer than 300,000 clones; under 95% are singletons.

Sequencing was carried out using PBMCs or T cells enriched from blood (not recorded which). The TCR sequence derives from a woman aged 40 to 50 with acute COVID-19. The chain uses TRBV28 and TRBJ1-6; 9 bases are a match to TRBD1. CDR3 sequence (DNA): TGTGCCAGCAGTTTGACAGGGGGAAATTCACCCCTCCACTTT. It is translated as CASSLTGGNSPLHF. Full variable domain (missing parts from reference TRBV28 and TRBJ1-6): DVKVTQSSRYLVKRTGEKVFLECVQDMDHENMFWYRQDPGLGLRLIYFSYDVKMKEKGDIPEGYSVSREKKERFSLILESASTNQTSMYLCASSLTGGNSPLHFGNGTRLTVT.